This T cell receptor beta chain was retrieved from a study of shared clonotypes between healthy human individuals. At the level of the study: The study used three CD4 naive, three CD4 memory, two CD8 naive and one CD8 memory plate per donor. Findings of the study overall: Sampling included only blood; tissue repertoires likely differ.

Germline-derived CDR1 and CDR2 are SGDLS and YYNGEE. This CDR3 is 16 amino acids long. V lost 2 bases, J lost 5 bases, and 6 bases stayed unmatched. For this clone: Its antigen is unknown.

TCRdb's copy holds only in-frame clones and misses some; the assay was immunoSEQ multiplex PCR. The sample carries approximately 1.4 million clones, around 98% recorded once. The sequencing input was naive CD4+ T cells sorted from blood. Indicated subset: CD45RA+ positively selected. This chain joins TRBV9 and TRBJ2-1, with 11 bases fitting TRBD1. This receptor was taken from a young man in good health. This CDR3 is CASSVVGTGGNNEQFF. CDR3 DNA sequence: TGTGCCAGCAGCGTGGTGGGGACAGGGGGGAACAATGAGCAGTTCTTC.